This passage covers 15 T cell receptor beta chains from one sample sequenced in a study of T cell responses to AZD1222 COVID-19 vaccine. Sequencing used immunoSEQ multiplex PCR; TCRdb keeps in-frame clones, though not all of them. The data hold 75,000 to 80,000 clones, with 60% to 85% observed a single time. Specimen: peripheral blood, collected 28 days after the second dose of the MenACWY control vaccine. The receptors here all came from an adult who received the MenACWY meningococcal vaccine as a control.

This clone was detected only once. The CDR3 reads CASSVGTGVDSPLHF. The DNA for the CDR3 is TGTGCCAGCAGTGTTGGGACAGGGGTTGACTCACCCCTCCACTTT. The rearrangement joins TRBV2 to TRBJ1-6; TRBD1 agrees at 10 bases. CDR3 length: 15 residues. Trimming took 4 bases from V and 10 from J; bases not matched to a gene: 7. CDR1 is SNHLY, CDR2 FYNNEI, per germline.

The rearrangement joins TRBV10-3 to TRBJ1-6, with D perhaps TRBD1 (6 bases). V was clipped by 1 base and J by 8 bases, with 12 bases between them. Germline CDR1 is ENHRY and CDR2 is SYGVKD. This CDR3 contains 15 residues. CDR3 sequence: CAISEWGAGYSPLHF. As DNA, the CDR3 is TGTGCCATCAGTGAGTGGGGGGCTGGGTATTCACCCCTCCACTTT.

This chain uses TRBV28 with TRBJ2-1, with 11 bases identical to TRBD1. The CDR3 consists of 15 residues. V shed 6 bases, J shed 6 bases, and the junction held 7 bases outside the gene matches. Per germline, CDR1 MDHEN and CDR2 SYDVKM. The CDR3 reads CASSLPGTGGNEQFF. The CDR3 bases are TGTGCCAGCAGCCTTCCCGGGACAGGGGGCAATGAGCAGTTCTTC. Supplemented by reference TRBV28 and TRBJ2-1, the full variable domain reads DVKVTQSSRYLVKRTGEKVFLECVQDMDHENMFWYRQDPGLGLRLIYFSYDVKMKEKGDIPEGYSVSREKKERFSLILESASTNQTSMYLCASSLPGTGGNEQFFGPGTRLTVL.

This clone was observed a handful of times. The rearrangement links TRBV2 to TRBJ1-1, with D possibly matching TRBD1 (6 bases). The CDR3 has 12 residues. Trimming left V 11 bases short and J 5 bases short, with 15 bases between. Germline CDR1 reads SNHLY; CDR2 reads FYNNEI. Here the CDR3 DNA reads TGTGCCCTAAGGGGGGGCGGGACTGAAGCTTTCTTT. Its protein product is CALRGGGTEAFF.

This clone was seen only a few times. The V call is TRBV2, the J call TRBJ1-1; D gene ambiguous. The V gene's germline CDR1 is SNHLY and CDR2 FYNNEI. The CDR3 spans 14 residues. V was trimmed by 7 bases and J by 0 bases, leaving 12 bases between them. The CDR3 here is CASMARWVNTEAFF. CDR3 bases: TGTGCCAGCATGGCCAGGTGGGTGAACACTGAAGCTTTCTTT. The full variable domain, rest sourced from reference TRBV2 and TRBJ1-1, is EPEVTQTPSHQVTQMGQEVILRCVPISNHLYFYWYRQILGQKVEFLVSFYNNEISEKSEIFDDQFSVERPDGSNFTLKIRSTKLEDSAMYFCASMARWVNTEAFFGQGTRLTVV.

The rearrangement uses TRBV2 and TRBJ1-2; 8 bases line up with TRBD1. The junction had 5 bases not matched to a gene; V was cut back by 5 bases and J by 3 bases. The length of the CDR3 is 14 residues. Germline-derived CDR1 and CDR2 are SNHLY and FYNNEI. The CDR3 DNA reads TGTGCCAGCAGTCAGGGGGCGGGGGACTATGGCTACACCTTC. Amino acids: CASSQGAGDYGYTF.

The gene calls are TRBV12-3 or TRBV12-4 and TRBJ1-1, with a tentative D call TRBD1 (5 bases). V was clipped by 3 bases and J by 4 bases, with 6 bases between them. This CDR3 has 12 residues. CDR3 DNA: TGTGCCAGCAGTTTTGACAGCACTGAAGCTTTCTTT. Translation gives CASSFDSTEAFF.

The chain joins TRBV18 to TRBJ1-1, with a tentative D call TRBD1 (5 bases). The V end lost 8 bases, the J end lost 6 bases, and 16 bases lay between the germline ends. The CDR3 loop spans 13 amino acids. The germline V gene encodes CDR1 KGHSH and CDR2 LQKENI. CDR3 region: CASGQGTNPEAFF. The CDR3, as DNA: TGTGCCAGCGGGCAGGGAACGAATCCTGAAGCTTTCTTT.

V usage is TRBV7-9 and J usage is TRBJ1-2, with D perhaps TRBD1 (5 bases). V gave up 0 bases and J gave up 4 bases, with 15 bases separating them. The CDR3 has 16 amino acids. In germline, CDR1 is SEHNR, CDR2 FQNEAQ (reference sequence). CDR3 DNA: TGTGCCAGCAGCTTAGCCGAGGGAGACAGTGCCTATGGCTACACCTTC. Protein product: CASSLAEGDSAYGYTF.

This clone has just a few counts. The rearrangement joins TRBV6-5 to TRBJ1-1; maybe TRBD1 (6 bases). Germline V gives CDR1 MNHEY, CDR2 SVGAGI. CDR3 length: 13 residues. V gave up 6 bases and J gave up 5 bases, with 13 bases separating them. DNA of the CDR3: TGTGCCAGCAGAAGGGGGGTAGGGACTGAAGCTTTCTTT. It encodes CASRRGVGTEAFF.

The chain carries TRBV7-2 and TRBJ2-5; D is possibly TRBD2 (5 bases). V was clipped by 5 bases and J by 3 bases, with 10 bases between them. The CDR3 sequence is 13 residues long. The germline CDR1 and CDR2 sequences are SGHTA and FQGNSA. This CDR3 reads CASSTTREETQYF. The CDR3 DNA follows: TGTGCCAGCAGCACTACTAGGGAAGAGACCCAGTACTTC.

CDR3 residues: CASSGLLEKLFF. The CDR3 nucleotides read TGTGCCAGCAGTGGGCTCCTTGAAAAACTGTTTTTT. V and J are TRBV6-1 and TRBJ1-4; D is uncertain. Germline V gives CDR1 MNHNS, CDR2 SASEGT. The V end was cut by 4 bases, the J end by 7 bases, with 7 bases between. The CDR3 has 12 residues.

The rearrangement uses TRBV5-6 and TRBJ1-2, with 7 positions matching TRBD1. Germline values: CDR1 SGHDT, CDR2 YYEEEE. The length of the CDR3 is 15 residues. Unmatched junction bases numbered 10, after V lost 4 bases and J lost 4 bases. DNA of the CDR3: TGTGCCAGCAGCGTGGACAGGAGGTCTTCCTATGGCTACACCTTC. Translating gives CASSVDRRSSYGYTF. The complete variable domain, with remaining parts taken from reference TRBV5-6 and TRBJ1-2, reads DAGVTQSPTHLIKTRGQQVTLRCSPKSGHDTVSWYQQALGQGPQFIFQYYEEEERQRGNFPDRFSGHQFPNYSSELNVNALLLGDSALYLCASSVDRRSSYGYTFGSGTRLTVV.

The chain employs TRBV19 and TRBJ1-2; D is unclear. The CDR3 covers 14 residues. CDR1 and CDR2 (germline): LNHDA, SQIVND (reference sequence). V was trimmed by 5 bases and J by 1 base, leaving 11 bases between them. CDR3 in DNA: TGTGCCAGTAGTCACCTCAGCTTTAACTATGGCTACACCTTC. Its protein product is CASSHLSFNYGYTF.

The chain links TRBV2 to TRBJ1-4, with a tentative D call TRBD1 (6 bases). This CDR3 comprises 15 residues. Germline V gives CDR1 SNHLY, CDR2 FYNNEI. The germline V and J ends were trimmed by 6 bases and 6 bases, with 17 bases remaining between them. The CDR3 coding sequence is TGTGCCAGCAGGGGACTCGGGGGGCGCTATGAAAAACTGTTTTTT. Its protein is CASRGLGGRYEKLFF.